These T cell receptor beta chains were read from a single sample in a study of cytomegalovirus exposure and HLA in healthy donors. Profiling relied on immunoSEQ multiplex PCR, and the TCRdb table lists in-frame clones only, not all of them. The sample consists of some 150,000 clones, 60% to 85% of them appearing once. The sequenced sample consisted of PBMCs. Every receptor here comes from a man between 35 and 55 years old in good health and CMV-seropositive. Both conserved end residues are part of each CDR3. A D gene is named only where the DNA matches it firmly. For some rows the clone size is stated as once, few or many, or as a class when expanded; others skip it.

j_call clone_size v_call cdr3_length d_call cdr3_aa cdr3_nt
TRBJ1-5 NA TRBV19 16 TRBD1 CASTRQGAWSNQPQHF TGTGCCAGTACCAGACAGGGGGCCTGGAGCAATCAGCCCCAGCATTTT
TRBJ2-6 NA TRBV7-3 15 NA CASSRQRGGANVLTF TGTGCCAGCAGCCGACAGCGAGGAGGGGCCAACGTCCTGACTTTC
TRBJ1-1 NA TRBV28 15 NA CASSPIRAGNTEAFF TGTGCCAGCAGTCCCATCCGCGCAGGGAACACTGAAGCTTTCTTT
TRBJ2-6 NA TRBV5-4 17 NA CASTDLVGASGANVLTF TGTGCCAGCACCGATCTGGTAGGGGCCTCTGGGGCCAACGTCCTGACTTTC
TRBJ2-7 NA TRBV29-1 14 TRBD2 CSVAGTSGPYEQYF TGCAGCGTAGCCGGGACTAGCGGACCCTACGAGCAGTACTTC
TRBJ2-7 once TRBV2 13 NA CASSEAEGYEQYF TGTGCCAGCAGTGAAGCAGAGGGCTACGAGCAGTACTTC
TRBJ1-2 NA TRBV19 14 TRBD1 CASHSGTGVYGYTF TGTGCCAGTCATTCCGGGACAGGGGTTTATGGCTACACCTTC
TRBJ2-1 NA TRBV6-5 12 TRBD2 CASSYSTSQQFF TGTGCCAGCAGTTACTCGACTAGCCAGCAGTTCTTC
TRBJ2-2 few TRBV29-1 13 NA CSVGGWGEGELFF TGCAGCGTAGGCGGGTGGGGAGAGGGGGAGCTGTTTTTT
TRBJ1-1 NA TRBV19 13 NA CASRQAGNTEAFF TGTGCCAGCAGACAGGCCGGGAACACTGAAGCTTTCTTT
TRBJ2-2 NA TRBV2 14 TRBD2 CASSGTSRGGELFF TGTGCCAGCAGCGGGACTAGCCGGGGCGGGGAGCTGTTTTTT
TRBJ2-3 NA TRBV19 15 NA CASSIGGTSTDTQYF TGTGCCAGTAGTATAGGCGGGACTAGCACAGATACGCAGTATTTT
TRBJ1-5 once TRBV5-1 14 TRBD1 CASSSGQGMGPQHF TGCGCCAGCAGCTCCGGACAGGGCATGGGTCCCCAGCATTTT
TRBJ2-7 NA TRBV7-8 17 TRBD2 CASSSPTSADLYYEQYF TGTGCCAGCAGCTCGCCGACTAGCGCAGATCTATACTACGAGCAGTACTTC
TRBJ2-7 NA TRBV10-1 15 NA CASSDISGGVGEQYF TGCGCCAGCAGTGACATCTCAGGAGGGGTAGGAGAGCAGTACTTC
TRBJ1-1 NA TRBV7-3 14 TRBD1 CASSSGQTNTEAFF TGTGCCAGCAGCTCGGGACAGACGAACACTGAAGCTTTCTTT
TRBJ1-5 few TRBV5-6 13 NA CASSFGGNQPQHF TGTGCCAGCAGCTTCGGGGGGAATCAGCCCCAGCATTTT
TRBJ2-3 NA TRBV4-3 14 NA CASSQGRAADTQYF TGCGCCAGCAGCCAAGGCAGGGCCGCAGATACGCAGTATTTT
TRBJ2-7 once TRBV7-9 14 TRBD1 CASSPGTGGYEQYF TGTGCCAGCAGCCCGGGGACAGGGGGCTACGAGCAGTACTTC
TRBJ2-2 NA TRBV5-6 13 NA CASQEGDTGELFF TGTGCCAGCCAAGAGGGAGACACCGGGGAGCTGTTTTTT
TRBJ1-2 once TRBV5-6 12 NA CASSVRLYGYTF TGTGCCAGCAGCGTCCGTCTGTATGGCTACACCTTC
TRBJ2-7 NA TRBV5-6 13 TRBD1 CASSQGDSYEQYF TGTGCCAGCAGTCAGGGGGACTCCTACGAGCAGTACTTC
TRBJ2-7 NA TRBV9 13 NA CASSVNGEGEQYF TGTGCCAGCAGCGTAAACGGGGAAGGGGAGCAGTACTTC
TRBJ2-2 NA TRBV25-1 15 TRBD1 CASRNTGGDTGELFF TGTGCCAGCAGAAACACAGGGGGTGACACCGGGGAGCTGTTTTTT
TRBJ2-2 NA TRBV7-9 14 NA CSSSLGGNTGELFF TGTTCCAGCAGTCTCGGAGGGAACACCGGGGAGCTGTTTTTT
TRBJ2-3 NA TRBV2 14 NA CASRRSSSTDTQYF TGTGCCAGCAGGAGGTCCTCGAGCACAGATACGCAGTATTTT
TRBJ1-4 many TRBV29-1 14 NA CSVGAGTNHEKLFF TGCAGCGTTGGCGCAGGGACAAACCATGAAAAACTGTTTTTT
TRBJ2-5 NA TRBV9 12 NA CASSGSLETQYF TGTGCCAGCAGCGGCAGTTTGGAGACCCAGTACTTC
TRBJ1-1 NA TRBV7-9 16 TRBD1 CSSSLGDGTANTEAFF TGTTCCAGCAGCTTAGGGGACGGGACAGCGAACACTGAAGCTTTCTTT
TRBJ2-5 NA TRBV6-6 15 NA CASSRGNRVQETQYF TGTGCCAGCTCGAGGGGTAACAGGGTCCAAGAGACCCAGTACTTC
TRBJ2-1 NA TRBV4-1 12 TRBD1 CASADRHNEQFF TGCGCCAGCGCGGACAGGCACAATGAGCAGTTCTTC
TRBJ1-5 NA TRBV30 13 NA CAWSVSQNQPQHF TGTGCCTGGAGTGTATCCCAAAATCAGCCCCAGCATTTT
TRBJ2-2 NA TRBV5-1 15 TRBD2 CASSPGTINTGELFF TGCGCCAGCAGCCCCGGGACTATCAACACCGGGGAGCTGTTTTTT
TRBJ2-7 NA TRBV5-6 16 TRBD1 CASSLGQGAALDEQYF TGTGCCAGCAGCTTGGGACAGGGGGCCGCCTTGGACGAGCAGTACTTC
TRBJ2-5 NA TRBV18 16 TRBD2 CASSPLSLAGGETQYF TGTGCCAGCTCACCGCTGAGTCTAGCGGGAGGGGAGACCCAGTACTTC
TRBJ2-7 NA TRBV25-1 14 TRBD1 CASSDTGASYEQYF TGTGCCAGCAGCGACACAGGGGCCTCCTACGAGCAGTACTTC
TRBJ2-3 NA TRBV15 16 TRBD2 CATSRGLAGRINTQYF TGTGCCACCAGCAGGGGACTAGCGGGAAGGATAAATACGCAGTATTTT
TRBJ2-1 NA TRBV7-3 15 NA CASSLNGPTYNEQFF TGTGCCAGCAGCTTAAACGGTCCCACCTACAATGAGCAGTTCTTC
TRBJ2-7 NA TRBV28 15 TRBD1 CASSLYRGNSYEQYF TGTGCCAGCAGTTTATACAGGGGGAACTCCTACGAGCAGTACTTC
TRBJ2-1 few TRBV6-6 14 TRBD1 CASSYLTGYNEQFF TGTGCCAGCAGTTACTTGACAGGGTACAATGAGCAGTTCTTC
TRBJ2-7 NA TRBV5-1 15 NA CASSLVPSRDYEQYF TGCGCCAGCAGCTTGGTTCCTAGTAGAGACTACGAGCAGTACTTC
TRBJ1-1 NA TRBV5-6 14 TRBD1 CASRTGQANTEAFF TGTGCCAGCAGGACAGGACAGGCGAACACTGAAGCTTTCTTT
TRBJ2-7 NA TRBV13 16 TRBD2 CASSISGRASYYEQYF TGTGCCAGCAGCATTAGCGGGAGGGCGAGCTACTACGAGCAGTACTTC
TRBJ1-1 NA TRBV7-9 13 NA CASSQTGRTEAFF TGTGCCAGCAGCCAAACAGGGCGCACTGAAGCTTTCTTT
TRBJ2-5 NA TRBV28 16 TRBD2 CASSFPLAGAQETQYF TGTGCCAGCAGTTTCCCACTAGCGGGGGCCCAAGAGACCCAGTACTTC
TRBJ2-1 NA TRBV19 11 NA CASSNHNEQFF TGTGCCAGTAGTAATCATAATGAGCAGTTCTTC
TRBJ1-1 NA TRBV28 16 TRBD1 CASSLGPGGPPYEAFF TGTGCCAGCAGTTTGGGGCCAGGGGGCCCCCCTTATGAAGCTTTCTTT
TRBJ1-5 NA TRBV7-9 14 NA CSSQGGNSNQPQHF TGTTCCAGCCAAGGGGGTAATAGCAATCAGCCCCAGCATTTT
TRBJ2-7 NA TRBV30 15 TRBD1 CAWSGDRYSSYEQYF TGTGCCTGGAGTGGGGACAGATACAGCTCCTACGAGCAGTACTTC
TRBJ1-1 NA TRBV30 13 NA CAWTGGGTGEAFF TGTGCCTGGACCGGGGGGGGTACGGGTGAAGCTTTCTTT